Listed here is a single T cell receptor (beta chain). TCRdb's table, derived via immunoSEQ multiplex PCR, lists solely in-frame clones and lacks some. This table holds some 200,000 clones, around 89% found once. The sample belongs to a study of blood T cell repertoires in COVID-19. The germline V gene encodes CDR1 MNHNS and CDR2 SASEGT. Trimming took 0 bases from V and 6 from J, leaving 15 bases between them. This CDR3 has 15 amino acids. This chain joins TRBV6-1 and TRBJ2-7; possible D gene TRBD1, 5 bases. The sample taken for sequencing was peripheral blood. This receptor was identified in a man aged 40-49 years with active or convalescent COVID-19. The CDR3 sequence is CASSEAAGMFSEQYF. DNA of the CDR3: TGTGCCAGCAGTGAAGCGGCAGGGATGTTCAGCGAGCAGTACTTC.